This T cell receptor beta chain was captured by sequencing in a study of OX40 agonist ivuxolimab in advanced cancers. Assay: immunoSEQ multiplex PCR; the TCRdb copy retains only in-frame clones and omits some. The repertoire holds over 55,000 clones, about 82% seen once, with approximately 1.9% in the top ten. Germline CDR1 and CDR2: MNHEY and SMNVEV (reference sequence). Trimming pared 7 bases from V and 5 bases from J, leaving 14 bases between. The CDR3 is made up of 14 amino acids. V and J are TRBV27 and TRBJ2-2; D might be TRBD1 or TRBD2, each matching 5 bases. The TCR was taken from an adult with an advanced solid tumor such as melanoma, head and neck, liver or kidney cancer. The sample consisted of CD4+ or CD8+ T cells sorted from blood, taken in a trial of the OX40 agonist ivuxolimab. In DNA, the CDR3 is TGTGCCAGCATGTGGGGGATAGGGACCGGGGAGCTGTTTTTT. It encodes CASMWGIGTGELFF.